In this sample, the clone carrying this T cell receptor (beta chain) turned up a few times. As yet, its antigen is unknown. This record belongs to a study of blood T cells in healthy people across ages. Background on the study: Roughly one uniquely barcoded beta molecule per two T cells was captured. Overall study findings and caveats: Correlation between TCR beta diversity and naive T cell percentage was strong. Per million T cells, the diversity of TCR beta decreased roughly linearly as age advanced.

Isolating PBMCs gave at least 6 million of these cells per sample. Primed by a sample-barcoded 5' primer and a J-beta primer mix, a second PCR proceeded for about 6 to 12 cycles. TCRdb called the 5' RACE reads again in MiXCR, with one record for every CDR3 protein. The table records about 1,400,000 distinct CDR3 sequences, 42% of them present only once. CDR1 is SEHNR, CDR2 FQNEAQ, per germline (reference sequence). V gave up 8 bases and J gave up 5 bases; unmatched junction bases: 7. The CDR3 extends over 14 amino acids. The receptor comes from a woman under 30 in good health. The chain couples TRBV7-9 to TRBJ2-7; TRBD1 agrees at 12 bases. Sequenced: blood. The CDR3 DNA reads TGTGCCAGCCGCGGGACAGGGGGCGCCCACGAGCAGTACTTC. Translation: CASRGTGGAHEQYF.